This TCR beta chain was sequenced during a study of blood T cell repertoires in COVID-19. Trimming pared 0 bases from V and 4 bases from J, leaving 15 bases between. The CDR3 extends over 15 amino acids. Germline CDR1 is GTSNPN and CDR2 is SVGIG (reference sequence). Original handling: The authors estimated nucleated cell counts from reference gene primer amplification. TCRdb's table, derived via immunoSEQ multiplex PCR, lists solely in-frame clones and lacks some. The DNA gave D and trimming, while V, J and clone size come from that table. In the table there are 90,000 to 150,000 clones, approximately 71% of which are singletons. This clone has only a few counts.

This receptor was taken from a human donor in a cohort sampled during active COVID-19. Sequencing was performed on peripheral blood. The chain employs TRBV30 and TRBJ1-1; D gene ambiguous. The CDR3, as DNA: TGTGCCTGGAGTGTACGTGGCACCCTAGGCACTGAAGCTTTCTTT. It codes for CAWSVRGTLGTEAFF.